Described below is a single TCR beta chain sequence and its context. Its specificity is unknown. The V and J ends lost 0 bases and 12 bases, in that order; junction bases with no gene match: 2. Germline V lookup: CDR1 SGHAT, CDR2 FQNNGV. CDR3 length equals 13 residues. Cryopreserved PBMC samples of about 0.9-10 million cells were used for DNA extraction. The sample is drawn from a study of long-term antiretroviral therapy in people with HIV. Findings and limits, study-wide: ART adherence, viral resistance and therapy changes were undocumented.

Assay version v3.0 of immunoSEQ was used, and it was run at survey level. Each sample had sequencing targeting roughly 40,000-55,000 T-cell genomes. TCRdb's copy holds only in-frame clones and misses some; the assay was immunoSEQ multiplex PCR. The sample has tens of thousands of clones, more than 80% seen once; the top ten hold less than 20%. This chain links TRBV11-2 with TRBJ2-1; the match to TRBD1 covers 10 bases. This TCR was recovered from a man aged 35-49 years with HIV. The sample consisted of unsorted PBMCs, taken 0.5 years before starting antiretroviral therapy. Written as DNA, the CDR3 is TGTGCCAGCAGCTTAGATCGGGACAGGGGGCAGTTCTTC. Translation: CASSLDRDRGQFF. Full variable domain (outside the CDR3, taken from reference TRBV11-2 and TRBJ2-1): EAGVAQSPRYKIIEKRQSVAFWCNPISGHATLYWYQQILGQGPKLLIQFQNNGVVDDSQLPKDRFSAERLKGVDSTLKIQPAKLEDSAVYLCASSLDRDRGQFFGPGTRLTVL.